These 17 T cell receptor beta chains came from one sample sequenced in a study of cytomegalovirus exposure and HLA in healthy donors. Both 60 Vbeta primers and 13 Jbeta primers went into the PCR. Repertoires were generated with immunoSEQ multiplex PCR, while TCRdb's copy carries only in-frame clones and drops some. Found here are over 100,000 clones, about 79% of them singletons; the top ten hold about 2%. Sequenced input: PBMCs. The source of these receptors is a female donor in good health and CMV-seropositive.

In its sample, this clone was seen once. The V and J genes are TRBV11-1 and TRBJ2-2, with D unclear. V dropped 3 bases and J dropped 3 bases, with 5 bases sitting between them. The CDR3 runs 13 residues. Germline V lookup: CDR1 SGHAT, CDR2 FQDESV (reference sequence). The CDR3 sequence is CASSFTDTGELFF. In nucleotides, the CDR3 is TGTGCCAGCAGCTTCACGGACACCGGGGAGCTGTTTTTT. Based on the CDR3 plus reference TRBV11-1 and TRBJ2-2, the full variable domain is EAEVAQSPRYKITEKSQAVAFWCDPISGHATLYWYRQILGQGPELLVQFQDESVVDDSQLPKDRFSAERLKGVDSTLKIQPAELGDSAMYLCASSFTDTGELFFGEGSRLTVL.

The chain carries TRBV6-6 and TRBJ1-6; a possible D gene is TRBD1 (5 bases). Trimming took off 2 bases at V and 10 bases at J, with 9 bases between the two ends. CDR1 is MNHNY and CDR2 is SVGAGI in the germline V gene (reference sequence). This CDR3 is 13 amino acids long. The CDR3 DNA follows: TGTGCCAGCAGTTACCCAGGGAACTCACCCCTCCACTTT. Its protein is CASSYPGNSPLHF.

The chain recombines TRBV6-1 with TRBJ1-5; 9 nucleotides agree with TRBD1. Per the germline V gene, CDR1 is MNHNS and CDR2 is SASEGT. The CDR3 spans 18 residues. The J segment lost 4 bases and the V segment lost 1 base, leaving 11 bases of the junction unmatched. The CDR3: CASSEGRDRAYLNQPQHF. In nucleotides, the CDR3 is TGTGCCAGCAGTGAAGGCCGGGACAGGGCCTATCTGAATCAGCCCCAGCATTTT.

The chain employs TRBV5-4 and TRBJ2-1; possibly TRBD2 for D (6 bases). The CDR3 runs to 15 residues. From germline, CDR1 is SGHNT and CDR2 YYREEE (reference sequence). Trimming shortened V by 0 bases and J by 4 bases, and 11 bases separated the two germline ends. The CDR3 nucleotides read TGTGCCAGCAGCTTGGGCGGGATTAGTTACAATGAGCAGTTCTTC. Translated: CASSLGGISYNEQFF.

This chain connects TRBV7-3 to TRBJ2-1, with 10 positions matching TRBD1. The CDR3 covers 14 residues. V shed 3 bases and J 8 bases; nucleotides not matched to a gene: 4. CDR1 and CDR2 from the germline V gene are SGHTA and FQGTGA. CDR3 in amino acids: CASSLGTGVDEQFF. The CDR3 nucleotides read TGTGCCAGCAGCTTGGGGACAGGGGTGGATGAGCAGTTCTTC. The full variable domain, rest sourced from reference TRBV7-3 and TRBJ2-1, is GAGVSQTPSNKVTEKGKYVELRCDPISGHTALYWYRQSLGQGPEFLIYFQGTGAADDSGLPNDRFFAVRPEGSVSTLKIQRTERGDSAVYLCASSLGTGVDEQFFGPGTRLTVL.

The chain couples TRBV5-1 to TRBJ1-6; TRBD1 agrees at 7 bases. Germline-derived CDR1 and CDR2 are SGHRS and YFSETQ. The V gene end was trimmed by 3 bases and the J gene end by 15 bases; junction bases not matched to a gene: 15. The CDR3 consists of 15 residues. The CDR3: CASSWTGTDVPFLHF. In nucleotides, the CDR3 is TGCGCCAGCAGCTGGACTGGGACAGACGTACCATTCCTCCACTTT.

V is TRBV5-4 and J is TRBJ1-2; TRBD1 agrees at 9 bases. The length of the CDR3 is 14 residues. The germline gives CDR1 SGHNT, CDR2 YYREEE (reference sequence). V was pared by 6 bases and J by 8 bases, with 11 bases of the junction left unmatched. The CDR3 nucleotides read TGTGCCAGCACCGCGGGACAGGGAATGGGCGGCTACACCTTC. As protein: CASTAGQGMGGYTF.

This clone was counted between two and nine times. The CDR3, as DNA: TGTGCCAGCAGCTTCCGGACAGGGGTGGGGGAGCAGTACTTC. Translated, it gives CASSFRTGVGEQYF. This sequence joins TRBV11-2 and TRBJ2-7; 9 nucleotides line up with TRBD1. This CDR3 has 14 residues. Unmatched junction bases numbered 7, after V lost 3 bases and J lost 7 bases. Germline V CDR1 and CDR2: SGHAT, FQNNGV.

This rearrangement joins TRBV6-7 to TRBJ2-1; TRBD2 aligns across 8 bases. TRBV6-7 is reported as an ORF; its role is uncertain. Trimming removed 1 base from V and 9 bases from J; junction bases left unmatched: 14. There are 17 residues in the CDR3. The CDR3 region is CASSYYNVGRGVTEQFF. The CDR3 DNA follows: TGTGCCAGCAGTTACTACAACGTGGGGCGGGGGGTCACTGAGCAGTTCTTC.

This clone came up a few times. The chain recombines TRBV6-5 with TRBJ2-1; D might be TRBD2 (6 bases). The CDR3 totals 16 residues. V lost 3 bases and J 1 base, leaving 13 bases between the germline ends. Per the germline V gene, CDR1 is MNHEY and CDR2 is SVGAGI. The CDR3 protein is CASSYALSGSYNEQFF. The CDR3 DNA sequence: TGTGCCAGCAGTTATGCCCTCAGCGGGTCCTACAATGAGCAGTTCTTC.

The rearrangement joins TRBV5-4 to TRBJ2-5, with D hard to call. CDR1 is SGHNT, CDR2 YYREEE, per germline (reference sequence). This CDR3 region has 14 residues. Between the trimmed V and J ends, which lost 0 bases and 3 bases, there was a span of 9 bases. CDR3 sequence (DNA): TGTGCCAGCAGCTTGGTGGGCAGAGAAGAGACCCAGTACTTC. It translates to CASSLVGREETQYF.

The table lists this clone with a few counts. J is TRBJ2-5 and V is TRBV5-1; weak D call: TRBD2 (6 bases). CDR1 is SGHRS and CDR2 is YFSETQ in the germline V gene. The CDR3 consists of 14 residues. With 4 bases removed from V and 2 bases from J, the gap between germline ends came to 12 bases. This CDR3 reads CASSRGTQQETQYF. The CDR3 DNA reads TGCGCCAGCAGCCGAGGGACTCAACAAGAGACCCAGTACTTC.

The chain employs TRBV5-6 and TRBJ2-1, with TRBD2 matching over 13 bases. Losses at the gene ends were 2 bases for V and 8 bases for J; bases not matched to a gene: 7. This CDR3 comprises 16 residues. CDR1 and CDR2 from the germline V gene are SGHDT and YYEEEE. In DNA form, the CDR3 reads TGTGCCAGCAGCTTAACTAGCGGGAGGGCCTTCGATGAGCAGTTCTTC. Its translation is CASSLTSGRAFDEQFF.

This clone occurred once. The V gene is TRBV4-1, the J gene TRBJ2-7, with 7 bases identical to TRBD2. The CDR3 sequence is 19 residues long. Germline values: CDR1 MGHRA, CDR2 YSYEKL. With 3 bases clipped from V and 0 bases from J, the junction kept 17 bases outside the gene matches. In nucleotides, the CDR3 is TGCGCCAGCAGCCATGGGGTCTTCAGGAGCGGGACCGACTCCTACGAGCAGTACTTC. Translated, it gives CASSHGVFRSGTDSYEQYF.

The chain recombines TRBV5-1 with TRBJ2-7; 7 nucleotides align to TRBD1. V gave up 4 bases and J gave up 6 bases; unmatched junction bases: 4. This CDR3 region has 12 residues. Germline lookup yields CDR1 SGHRS and CDR2 YFSETQ. In nucleotides, the CDR3 is TGCGCCAGCAGCCGACAGGGTCGCGAGCAGTACTTC. Amino acid sequence: CASSRQGREQYF.

The V gene is TRBV7-6, the J gene TRBJ1-5, with 8 bases fitting TRBD1. Germline trimming cut 3 bases from V and 6 bases from J; bases unmatched to any gene: 7. The CDR3 length is 15 residues. In germline, CDR1 is SGHVS, CDR2 FNYEAQ. The CDR3, as DNA: TGTGCCAGCAGCTTGAGGACAGGGAGGGGTCAGCCCCAGCATTTT. Translation gives CASSLRTGRGQPQHF.

The chain uses TRBV2 and TRBJ2-7; D possibly corresponds to TRBD2 (5 bases). The CDR3 loop spans 13 amino acids. CDR1 and CDR2 (germline): SNHLY, FYNNEI. The V end was cut by 1 base, the J end by 4 bases, with 8 bases between. The DNA of the CDR3 is TGTGCCAGCAGTGAAGGACTACGGTACGAGCAGTACTTC. This sequence encodes CASSEGLRYEQYF.